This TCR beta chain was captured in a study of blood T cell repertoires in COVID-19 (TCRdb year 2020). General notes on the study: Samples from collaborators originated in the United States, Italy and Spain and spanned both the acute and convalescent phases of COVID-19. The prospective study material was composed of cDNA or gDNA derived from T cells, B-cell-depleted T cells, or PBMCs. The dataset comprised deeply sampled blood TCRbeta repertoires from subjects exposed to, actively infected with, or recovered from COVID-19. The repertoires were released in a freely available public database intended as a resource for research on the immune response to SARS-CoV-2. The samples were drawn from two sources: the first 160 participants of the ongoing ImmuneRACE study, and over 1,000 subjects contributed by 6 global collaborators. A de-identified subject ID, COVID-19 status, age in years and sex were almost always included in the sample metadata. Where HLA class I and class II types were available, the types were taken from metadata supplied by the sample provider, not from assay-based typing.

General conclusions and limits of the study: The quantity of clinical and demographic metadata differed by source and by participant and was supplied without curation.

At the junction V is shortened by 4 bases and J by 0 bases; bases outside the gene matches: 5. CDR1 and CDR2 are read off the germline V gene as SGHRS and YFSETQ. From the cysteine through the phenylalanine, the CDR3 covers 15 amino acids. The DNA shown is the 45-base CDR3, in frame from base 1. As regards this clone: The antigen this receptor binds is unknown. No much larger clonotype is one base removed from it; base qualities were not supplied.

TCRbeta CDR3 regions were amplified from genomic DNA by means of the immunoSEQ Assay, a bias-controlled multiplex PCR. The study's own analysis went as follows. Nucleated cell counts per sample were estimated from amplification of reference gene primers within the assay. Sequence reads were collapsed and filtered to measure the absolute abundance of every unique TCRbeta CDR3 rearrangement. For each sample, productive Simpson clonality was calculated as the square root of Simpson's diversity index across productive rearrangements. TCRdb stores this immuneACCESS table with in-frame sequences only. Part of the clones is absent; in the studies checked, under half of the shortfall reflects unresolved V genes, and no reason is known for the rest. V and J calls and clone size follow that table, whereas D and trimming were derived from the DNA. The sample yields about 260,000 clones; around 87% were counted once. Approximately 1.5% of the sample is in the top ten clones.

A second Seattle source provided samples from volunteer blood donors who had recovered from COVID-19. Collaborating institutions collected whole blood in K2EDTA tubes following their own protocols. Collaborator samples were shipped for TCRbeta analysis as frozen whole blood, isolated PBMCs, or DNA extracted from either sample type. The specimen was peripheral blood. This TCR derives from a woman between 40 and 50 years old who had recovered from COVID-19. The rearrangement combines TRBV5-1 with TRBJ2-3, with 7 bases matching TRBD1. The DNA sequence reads TGCGCCAGCAGCCCCGGGACAGCGAGCACAGATACGCAGTATTTT. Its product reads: CASSPGTASTDTQYF. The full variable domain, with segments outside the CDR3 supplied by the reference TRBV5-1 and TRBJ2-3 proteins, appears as KAGVTQTPRYLIKTRGQQVTLSCSPISGHRSVSWYQQTPGQGLQFLFEYFSETQRNKGNFPGRFSGRQFSNSRSEMNVSTLELGDSALYLCASSPGTASTDTQYFGPGTRLTVL.